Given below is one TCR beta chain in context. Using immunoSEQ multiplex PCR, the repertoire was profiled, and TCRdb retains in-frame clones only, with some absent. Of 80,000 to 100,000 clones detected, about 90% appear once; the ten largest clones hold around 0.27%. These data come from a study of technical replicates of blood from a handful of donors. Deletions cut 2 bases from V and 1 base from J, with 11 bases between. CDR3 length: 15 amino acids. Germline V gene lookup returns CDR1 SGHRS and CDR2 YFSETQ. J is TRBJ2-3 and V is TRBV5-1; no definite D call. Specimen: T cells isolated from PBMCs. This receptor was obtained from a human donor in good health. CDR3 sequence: CASSFSRRGTDTQYF. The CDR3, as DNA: TGCGCCAGCAGCTTTTCAAGGAGAGGCACAGATACGCAGTATTTT.